The 4 T cell receptor beta chains listed next were all sequenced from one sample in a study of response to subunit inactivated influenza vaccine. TCRdb reprocessed the RT-PCR reads with MiXCR, giving one entry per CDR3 protein. The sample contains some 850,000 distinct CDR3 sequences, around a sixth of which appear only once. Sequenced here: PBMCs from blood, sampled 4 to 6 days after vaccination. These receptors came from a man aged 50-59 years who received an inactivated influenza vaccine.

This clonotype turned up a few times. The chain joins TRBV5-1 to TRBJ2-7; tentative D call: TRBD2 (6 bases). V shed 1 base and J shed 6 bases, with 17 bases lying between them. The CDR3 totals 15 residues. Germline V CDR1 and CDR2: SGHRS, YFSETQ. The CDR3 nucleotides are TGCGCCAGCAGCTTGAGCGTCCCCGTGGGAGGCGAGCAGTACTTC. Protein: CASSLSVPVGGEQYF.

This clonotype has only a few counts. The V call is TRBV7-2, the J call TRBJ1-5; TRBD1 matches at 7 bases. V lost 1 base, J lost 6 bases, and 3 bases stayed unmatched. This CDR3 region has 14 residues. Germline V gene lookup returns CDR1 SGHTA and CDR2 FQGNSA. CDR3 in DNA: TGTGCCAGCAGCTTAGGGGACAGAGCTCAGCCCCAGCATTTT. Its translation: CASSLGDRAQPQHF.

This clonotype has more than one count but fewer than ten. The chain recombines TRBV5-5 with TRBJ2-5; TRBD2 is a possible D gene (6 bases). Germline CDR1 is SGHKS and CDR2 is YYEKEE (reference sequence). This CDR3 is built from 14 residues. The V end was cut by 4 bases, the J end by 7 bases, with 17 bases between. CDR3 DNA: TGTGCCAGCAGCATTGGGACTTACCCGGGGACCCAGTACTTC. Residues: CASSIGTYPGTQYF.

The gene calls are TRBV6-2 or TRBV6-3 and TRBJ2-7, with D perhaps TRBD2 (6 bases). Trimming stripped 5 bases from V and 0 bases from J, with 14 bases between. Per the germline V gene, CDR1 is MNHEY and CDR2 is SVGEGT. This CDR3 comprises 15 residues. The CDR3 is CASSGGSTGSYEQYF. CDR3 nucleotide sequence: TGTGCCAGCAGTGGGGGGTCGACGGGCTCCTACGAGCAGTACTTC.